This TCR beta chain originates from a study of blood T cells in healthy people across ages. Study conclusions and caveats: Leaving the PBMCs unsorted stopped any conclusive comparison of naive versus antigen-experienced cells. Age brought a roughly linear fall in TCR beta diversity measured per million T cells.

This clonotype was counted only a few times. The antigen is undetermined. PBMCs were isolated at a quantity of at least 6.5 million per sample. The CDR3 is 13 residues long. Germline CDR1 and CDR2: ENHRY and SYGVKD. V trimming: 4 bases; J trimming: 5 bases; junction bases outside the gene matches: 4. Using a J-beta primer mix together with a sample-barcoded 5' primer, a second PCR was run for roughly 7 to 11 cycles. Each CDR3 protein is one row after TCRdb ran MiXCR on the 5' RACE reads. This sample has 1,800,000 or so distinct CDR3 sequences, with around 42% found just once. This TCR was sampled from a human donor in good health. The V and J genes are TRBV10-3 and TRBJ2-7; TRBD2 aligns across 8 bases. Sequencing input: blood. The CDR3 loop reads CAISGTSIHEQYF. CDR3 DNA: TGTGCCATCAGTGGGACTAGCATCCACGAGCAGTACTTC.